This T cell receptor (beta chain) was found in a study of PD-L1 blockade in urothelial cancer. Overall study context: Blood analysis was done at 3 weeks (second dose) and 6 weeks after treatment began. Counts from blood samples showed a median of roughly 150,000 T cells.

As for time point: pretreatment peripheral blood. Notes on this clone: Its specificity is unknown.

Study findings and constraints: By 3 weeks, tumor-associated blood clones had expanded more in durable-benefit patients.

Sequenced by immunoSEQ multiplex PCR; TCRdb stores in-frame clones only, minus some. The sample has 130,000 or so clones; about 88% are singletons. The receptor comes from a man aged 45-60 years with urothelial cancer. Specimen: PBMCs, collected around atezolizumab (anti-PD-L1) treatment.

The CDR3 is CASSLGTSGGETQYF. CDR3 nucleotide sequence: TGTGCCAGCAGCTTGGGGACTAGCGGAGGGGAGACCCAGTACTTC. The genes are TRBV5-4 and TRBJ2-5; 10 bases fit TRBD2. The germline gives CDR1 SGHNT, CDR2 YYREEE (reference sequence). V lost 0 bases and J lost 5; bases outside the gene matches: 4. This CDR3 has 15 amino acids.